One sample yielded the 17 T cell receptor beta chains listed below, sequenced in a study of T cells in Graves' hyperthyroidism and ophthalmopathy. TCR beta CDR3 region amplification was performed from RNA transcripts. With the HTBI primer set, the TCR CDR3 went through a first round of RT-PCR. TCRdb re-analysed the multiplex PCR reads in MiXCR, keeping a single row per CDR3 protein. The sample has more than 550,000 distinct CDR3 sequences; around 20% are singletons. Sequencing was done on a sample of blood. These receptors were collected from a woman in her forties or fifties with Graves' hyperthyroidism that later progressed to Graves' ophthalmopathy.

The gene calls are TRBV20-1 and TRBJ2-5; D call uncertain. V shed 1 base and J shed 5 bases, with 14 bases lying between them. CDR3 size: 14 residues. Germline V gene data show CDR1 as DFQATT and CDR2 as SNEGSKA (reference sequence). CDR3 in amino acids: CSARASVGVETQYF. The CDR3 DNA sequence: TGCAGTGCTAGAGCGAGTGTAGGAGTCGAGACCCAGTACTTC.

This clonotype was picked up many times. V gene TRBV6-1 combines with J gene TRBJ2-7, with 11 bases that match TRBD1. V lost 6 bases to trimming and J lost 0 bases; unmatched junction nucleotides: 7. The CDR3 has 16 residues. CDR1 and CDR2 (germline): MNHNS, SASEGT. The DNA for the CDR3 is TGTGCCAGCAGGATAAGCGGGACAGGGGGCTCCTACGAGCAGTACTTC. Amino acid sequence: CASRISGTGGSYEQYF.

The chain recombines TRBV4-1 with TRBJ2-7; D perhaps matches TRBD2 (5 bases). V lost 0 bases and J lost 4, with 13 bases in between. The CDR3 runs to 15 residues. Germline CDR1 reads MGHRA; CDR2 reads YSYEKL. CDR3 bases: TGCGCCAGCAGCCAAGATTTTACGCGGGTTTACGAGCAGTACTTC. It specifies CASSQDFTRVYEQYF.

This clonotype was seen more than once but under ten times. J is TRBJ2-7 and V is TRBV6-6; D perhaps matches TRBD1 (5 bases). Germline V lookup: CDR1 MNHNY, CDR2 SVGAGI (reference sequence). The CDR3 contains 15 residues. V was cut by 4 bases and J by 0 bases, with 13 bases left in between. CDR3 nucleotide sequence: TGTGCCAGCAGTTCGCGAGAGACAGACTCCTACGAGCAGTACTTC. Its translation is CASSSRETDSYEQYF.

The chain couples TRBV6-1 to TRBJ2-4, with D perhaps matching TRBD1 (5 bases). Germline loops: CDR1 MNHNS, CDR2 SASEGT. Between the trimmed V and J ends, which lost 7 bases and 1 base, there was a span of 17 bases. The CDR3 has 16 residues. The CDR3 DNA reads TGTGCCAGCATCCTCTCAGGGAAGTTGGCCAAAAACATTCAGTACTTC. This codes for CASILSGKLAKNIQYF.

This clonotype showed up many times. The chain is built from TRBV29-1 and TRBJ2-2, with D possibly being TRBD1 or TRBD2 (6 bases each). The CDR3 consists of 16 residues. Per germline, CDR1 SQVTM and CDR2 ANQGSEA. Trimming took 6 bases from V and 0 from J, leaving 17 bases between them. CDR3 bases: TGCAGCGTATCACGCCTAGGGGGGACGAACACCGGGGAGCTGTTTTTT. It encodes CSVSRLGGTNTGELFF.

The chain employs TRBV11-2 and TRBJ1-1; 7 bases agree with TRBD1. The germline gives CDR1 SGHAT, CDR2 FQNNGV. The CDR3 has 15 residues. The V segment lost 6 bases and the J segment 4 bases; nucleotides outside the gene matches: 11. The CDR3 spells CASRQRQGLGTEAFF. DNA of the CDR3: TGTGCCAGCAGGCAAAGACAGGGTCTGGGCACTGAAGCTTTCTTT.

This clonotype occurred many times. This rearrangement joins TRBV14 to TRBJ2-3; the match to TRBD2 covers 12 bases. The V and J ends lost 3 bases and 3 bases, in that order; junction bases with no gene match: 4. Germline CDR1 reads SGHDN; CDR2 reads FVKESK. This CDR3 has 16 amino acids. In DNA, the CDR3 is TGTGCCAGCAGCCAGCAGACTAGCGGGGGAACAGATACGCAGTATTTT. Translation: CASSQQTSGGTDTQYF.

This clonotype has a count of ten or more. The chain uses TRBV7-9 and TRBJ1-1; D possibly corresponds to TRBD1 (5 bases). Germline V CDR1 and CDR2: SEHNR, FQNEAQ (reference sequence). This CDR3 contains 13 residues. V lost 2 bases, J lost 5 bases, and 9 bases lay in between. In DNA form, the CDR3 reads TGTGCCAGCAGCTTAACCAGGGATACTGAAGCTTTCTTT. It yields the protein CASSLTRDTEAFF.

V usage is TRBV18 and J usage is TRBJ1-2, with TRBD1 as a possible D gene (5 bases). The CDR3 runs 15 residues. Germline V CDR1 and CDR2: KGHSH, LQKENI. Trimming shortened V by 3 bases and J by 2 bases, and 13 bases separated the two germline ends. This CDR3 is CASSPTREINYGYTF. The DNA for the CDR3 is TGTGCCAGCTCACCCACCAGGGAGATCAACTATGGCTACACCTTC.

This clonotype was found many times. The J gene is TRBJ2-3, the V gene TRBV5-8; possibly TRBD1 for D (5 bases). V was pared by 3 bases and J by 6 bases, with 14 bases between. The CDR3 runs 14 residues. Germline V lookup: CDR1 SGHTS, CDR2 YDEGEE. In DNA, the CDR3 is TGTGCCAGCAGCTCTGGACATCCTCGGGATACGCAGTATTTT. Its translation is CASSSGHPRDTQYF. The full variable domain, in which reference TRBV5-8 and TRBJ2-3 provide the parts outside the CDR3, is EAGVTQSPTHLIKTRGQQATLRCSPISGHTSVYWYQQALGLGLQFLLWYDEGEERNRGNFPPRFSGRQFPNYSSELNVNALELEDSALYLCASSSGHPRDTQYFGPGTRLTVL.

In this sample, this clonotype turned up many times. This chain links TRBV18 with TRBJ2-1; 8 bases match TRBD1. J lost 2 bases, V lost 8 bases, and 8 bases had no gene match. This CDR3 comprises 15 residues. From germline, CDR1 is KGHSH and CDR2 LQKENI. CDR3: CASRQGTEPYNEQFF. The CDR3, as DNA: TGTGCCAGCAGACAGGGGACTGAACCCTACAATGAGCAGTTCTTC.

This clonotype was recorded at least ten times. V and J are TRBV3-1 and TRBJ2-3, with 7 bases matching TRBD2. This CDR3 contains 15 residues. The V gene's germline CDR1 is LGHDT and CDR2 YNNKEL (reference sequence). The J segment lost 2 bases and the V segment lost 3 bases, leaving 5 bases of the junction unmatched. The CDR3 spells CASSHLAGITDTQYF. In DNA form, the CDR3 reads TGTGCCAGCAGCCATTTAGCGGGTATCACAGATACGCAGTATTTT.

This clonotype was observed many times. CDR3 protein: CASSRATGVGNTEAFF. The DNA of the CDR3 is TGTGCCAGCAGCCGAGCGACGGGGGTTGGGAACACTGAAGCTTTCTTT. The chain carries TRBV3-1 and TRBJ1-1; D might be TRBD1 (5 bases). The V gene lost 4 bases and the J gene lost 1 base, with 16 bases spanning the gap. This CDR3 contains 16 residues. Germline-derived CDR1 and CDR2 are LGHDT and YNNKEL (reference sequence).

This clonotype was picked up many times. V and J are TRBV30 and TRBJ1-2; D is unresolved. Deletions cut 1 base from V and 7 bases from J, with 10 bases between. The germline V gene has CDR1 GTSNPN and CDR2 SVGIG (reference sequence). CDR3 length equals 12 residues. The CDR3: CAWSGGQTGYTF. CDR3 DNA: TGTGCCTGGAGTGGGGGTCAGACTGGCTACACCTTC.

V gene TRBV11-3 combines with J gene TRBJ2-3, with D perhaps matching TRBD2 (5 bases). V gave up 1 base and J gave up 4 bases, with 12 bases separating them. Germline CDR1 SGHNT, CDR2 YENEEA. This CDR3 has 15 amino acids. The CDR3 DNA follows: TGTGCCAGCAGCTTAGGCGGAAGCGGCGCAGATACGCAGTATTTT. It encodes CASSLGGSGADTQYF.

Ten or more counts support this clonotype. The chain combines TRBV4-1 with TRBJ2-7; D gene ambiguous. CDR1 and CDR2 (germline): MGHRA, YSYEKL. V lost 2 bases and J lost 2, with 10 bases in between. This CDR3 has 14 residues. DNA of the CDR3: TGCGCCAGCAGCCAACCGGCAGATGCCTACGAGCAGTACTTC. Protein: CASSQPADAYEQYF.